This T cell receptor (beta chain) originates from a study of T cells in Graves' hyperthyroidism and ophthalmopathy. TCR beta CDR3 regions were amplified from RNA. When the TCR CDR3 underwent first-round RT-PCR, the HTBI primer set was used. TCRdb passed the multiplex PCR reads through MiXCR, listing each CDR3 protein once. Of a few hundred thousand distinct CDR3 sequences listed, around 14% were seen once; the top ten hold around an eighth. Pregnant or lactating patients were excluded, as were those with uncontrolled infection or other autoimmune disease. The PBMCs studied were ones that came from about 10 ml fresh peripheral blood. This clonotype came up a few times. Germline loops: CDR1 ENHRY, CDR2 SYGVKD. V lost 5 bases to trimming and J lost 2 bases, with 6 bases between them. The CDR3 length is 13 residues.

The sequenced sample consisted of blood. The rearrangement uses TRBV10-3 and TRBJ1-4, with unresolved D. The clonotype was recovered from a woman younger than 30 with Graves' hyperthyroidism. For the CDR3, the DNA is TGTGCCATCAGTTCGACCACTAATGAAAAACTGTTTTTT. Protein sequence: CAISSTTNEKLFF.